This TCR beta chain is drawn from a study of blood T cells in healthy people across ages. The CDR3 is made up of 15 amino acids. With a J-beta primer mix and a sample-barcoded 5' primer, a second PCR ran about 6 to 11 cycles. MiXCR, applied by TCRdb to the 5' RACE reads, yields one record per CDR3 protein. This sample has about 1.5 million distinct CDR3 sequences, with approximately 43% found just once. About 9.9 milliliters of peripheral blood were drawn from each donor. This clonotype was observed a single time. A much larger clone is a single base away; this may be a read error. The V and J genes are TRBV12-3 or TRBV12-4 and TRBJ2-3, with TRBD2 matching 10 bases. This receptor was identified in a woman between 18 and 29 years old in good health. Sequencing used blood. CDR3 coding DNA: TGTGCCAGCAGTCTAGCGGGAGTCAGTACAGATACGGAGTATTTT. Encoded protein: CASSLAGVSTDTEYF.